This T cell receptor (beta chain) originates from a study of cytomegalovirus exposure and HLA in healthy donors. Whole-study context: Within the Caucasian-associated ancestry cluster were 81% of the approximately 400 genotyped donors.

The CDR3 loop spans 15 amino acids. Per the germline V gene, CDR1 is SNHLY and CDR2 is FYNNEI. Trimming left V 2 bases short and J 4 bases short, with 14 bases between. Vbeta (60) and Jbeta (13) primers were used in the PCR. Clones were read by immunoSEQ multiplex PCR, and TCRdb kept only the in-frame ones, dropping some. This sample's table has 150,000 or so clones. The gene calls are TRBV2 and TRBJ1-2; D is possibly TRBD1 (5 bases). This clonotype was obtained from a woman aged 45-60 years in good health and CMV-seronegative. The sequencing input was PBMCs. CDR3 DNA sequence: TGTGCCAGCAGTGAATGGCGGGACTCCCCCTATGGCTACACCTTC. Translating gives CASSEWRDSPYGYTF.